This entry concerns a single T cell receptor (beta chain). Its target is not known. One end of the junction does not line up with germline, which may come from a read error. Clones were read by immunoSEQ multiplex PCR, and TCRdb kept only the in-frame ones, dropping some. The sample includes some 10,000 clones, around three quarters of them seen just once. These data are taken from a study of graft-versus-host responses after intestinal transplantation. Looking at the study overall: Anti-thymocyte globulin induction, then tacrolimus and steroids for roughly 3 years, went to all recipients. Points from the study as a whole: Patients who carried graft-donor T cell macrochimerism also had high graft-versus-host to host-versus-graft clonal ratios in their allografts. HvG clone declines early post-transplant were associated with peak circulating GvH levels. The marrow of recipients harbored GvH clones, and ileum or blood showed some of them first.

Graft tissue was processed to release intraepithelial and lamina propria lymphocytes. The germline V gene has CDR1 MDHEN and CDR2 SYDVKM. The CDR3 consists of 14 residues. This material consisted of ileum tissue, taken 23 days after intestinal transplant. The TCR comes from a human patient who received an intestinal transplant, so some T cells may come from the graft donor. The chain couples TRBV28 to TRBJ2-7; 7 positions agree with TRBD2. The CDR3 coding sequence is TGTGCCAGCAGGATCTCTAGCGGCTTTTACGAGCAGTGCTTC. As protein: CASRISSGFYEQCF.